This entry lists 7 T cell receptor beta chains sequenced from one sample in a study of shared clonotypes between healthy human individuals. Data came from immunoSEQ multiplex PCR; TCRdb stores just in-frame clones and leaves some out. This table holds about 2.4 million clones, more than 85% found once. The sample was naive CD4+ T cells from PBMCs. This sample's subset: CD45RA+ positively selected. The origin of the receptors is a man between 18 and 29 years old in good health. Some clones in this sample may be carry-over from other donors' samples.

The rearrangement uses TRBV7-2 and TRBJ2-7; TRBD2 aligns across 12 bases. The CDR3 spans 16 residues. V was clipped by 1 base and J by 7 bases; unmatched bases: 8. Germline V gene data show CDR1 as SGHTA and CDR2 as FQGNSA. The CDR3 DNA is TGTGCCAGCAGCTTAGTGTCGGCTAGCGGGAGGGGTGAGCAGTACTTC. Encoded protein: CASSLVSASGRGEQYF.

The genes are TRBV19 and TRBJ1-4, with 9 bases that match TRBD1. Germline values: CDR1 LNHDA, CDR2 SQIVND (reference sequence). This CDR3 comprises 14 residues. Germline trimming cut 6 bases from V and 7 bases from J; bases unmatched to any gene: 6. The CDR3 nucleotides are TGTGCCAGTAGGGCGACAGGGGGAGGTGAAAAACTGTTTTTT. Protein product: CASRATGGGEKLFF. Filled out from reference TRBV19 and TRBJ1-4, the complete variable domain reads DGGITQSPKYLFRKEGQNVTLSCEQNLNHDAMYWYRQDPGQGLRLIYYSQIVNDFQKGDIAEGYSVSREKKESFPLTVTSAQKNPTAFYLCASRATGGGEKLFFGSGTQLSVL.

CDR3 DNA: TGTGCCAGCAGCTTAAATTTTCCTAGCGGGAGTGGCAATGAGCAGTTCTTC. Residues: CASSLNFPSGSGNEQFF. The genes are TRBV7-2 and TRBJ2-1; TRBD2 agrees at 10 bases. The CDR3 spans 17 residues. CDR1 and CDR2 (germline): SGHTA, FQGNSA. V lost 2 bases and J lost 6; bases outside the gene matches: 10.

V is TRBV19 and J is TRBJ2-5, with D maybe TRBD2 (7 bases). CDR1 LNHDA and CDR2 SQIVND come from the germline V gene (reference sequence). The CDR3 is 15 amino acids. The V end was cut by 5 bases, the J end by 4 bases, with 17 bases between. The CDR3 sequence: CASSSRGGRRETQYF. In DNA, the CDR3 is TGTGCCAGTAGTTCCAGGGGAGGGCGGCGAGAGACCCAGTACTTC.

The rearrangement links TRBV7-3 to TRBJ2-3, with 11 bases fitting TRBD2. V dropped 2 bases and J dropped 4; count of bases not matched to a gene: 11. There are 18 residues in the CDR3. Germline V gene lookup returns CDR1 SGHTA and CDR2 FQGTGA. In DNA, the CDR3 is TGTGCCAGCAGCTTAGGGGGGCTAGCGGGAGGTATTGCAGATACGCAGTATTTT. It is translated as CASSLGGLAGGIADTQYF.

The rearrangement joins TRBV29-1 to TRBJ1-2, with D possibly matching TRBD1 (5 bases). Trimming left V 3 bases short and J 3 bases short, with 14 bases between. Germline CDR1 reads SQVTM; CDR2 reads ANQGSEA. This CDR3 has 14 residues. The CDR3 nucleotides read TGCAGCGTTGAGGTGGGGGAGCCTTACTATGGCTACACCTTC. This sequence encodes CSVEVGEPYYGYTF.

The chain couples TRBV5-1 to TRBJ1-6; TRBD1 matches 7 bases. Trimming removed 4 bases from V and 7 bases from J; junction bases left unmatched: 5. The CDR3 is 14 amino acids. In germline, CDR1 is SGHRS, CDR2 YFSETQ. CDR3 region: CASSPGQLNSPLHF. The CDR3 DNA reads TGCGCCAGCAGCCCGGGACAGCTAAATTCACCCCTCCACTTT.